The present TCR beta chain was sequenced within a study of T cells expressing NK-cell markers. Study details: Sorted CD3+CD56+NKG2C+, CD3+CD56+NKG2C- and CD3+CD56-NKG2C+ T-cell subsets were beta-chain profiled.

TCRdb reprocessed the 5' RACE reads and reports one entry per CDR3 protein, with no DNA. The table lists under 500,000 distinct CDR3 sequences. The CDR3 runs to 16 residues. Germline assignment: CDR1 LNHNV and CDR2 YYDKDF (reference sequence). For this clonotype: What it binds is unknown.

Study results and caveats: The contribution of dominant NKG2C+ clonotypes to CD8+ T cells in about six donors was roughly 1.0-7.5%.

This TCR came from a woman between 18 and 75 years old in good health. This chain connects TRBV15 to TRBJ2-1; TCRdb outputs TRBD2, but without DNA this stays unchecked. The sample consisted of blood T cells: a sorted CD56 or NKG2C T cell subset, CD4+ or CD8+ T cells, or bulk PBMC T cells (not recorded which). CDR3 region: CATSRDYLSSYNEQFF.